One sample yielded the 14 T cell receptor beta chains listed below, sequenced in a study of early stage breast cancer tumors. Profiled with immunoSEQ multiplex PCR; TCRdb holds only in-frame clones, not every one. The data hold tens of thousands of clones, with roughly 80% observed a single time. Material for sequencing was blood. These receptors were obtained from a person aged 45-60 years with breast cancer.

The V and J genes are TRBV2 and TRBJ1-5; D unresolved. The CDR3 contains 14 residues. Trimming took 1 base from V and 0 from J, leaving 4 bases between them. Germline V gene lookup returns CDR1 SNHLY and CDR2 FYNNEI. The CDR3 DNA sequence: TGTGCCAGCAGTGAAGTGGATAGCAATCAGCCCCAGCATTTT. It yields the protein CASSEVDSNQPQHF.

CDR3 in amino acids: CASSVELAENEQFF. The CDR3, as DNA: TGTGCCAGCAGTGTAGAACTAGCGGAGAATGAGCAGTTCTTC. The chain links TRBV2 to TRBJ2-1; 8 bases agree with TRBD2. V lost 4 bases, J lost 7 bases, and 6 bases stayed unmatched. CDR1 SNHLY and CDR2 FYNNEI come from the germline V gene. This CDR3 is built from 14 residues.

This clone was seen more than once but under ten times. The chain links TRBV4-1 to TRBJ1-1; D is unresolved. V was cut by 1 base and J by 8 bases, with 11 bases left in between. The CDR3 is 13 amino acids. The V gene's germline CDR1 is MGHRA and CDR2 YSYEKL. This chain's CDR3 is CASSQVARLEAFF. For the CDR3, the DNA is TGCGCCAGCAGCCAAGTGGCGAGGTTAGAAGCTTTCTTT.

This chain connects TRBV9 to TRBJ2-7; either TRBD1 or TRBD2 may supply D (5 bases each). The CDR3 spans 14 residues. The V gene lost 3 bases and the J gene lost 7 bases, with 17 bases spanning the gap. CDR1 is SGDLS and CDR2 is YYNGEE in the germline V gene. The CDR3 loop reads CASSGGATDPEQYF. DNA of the CDR3: TGTGCCAGCAGCGGAGGGGCGACGGATCCTGAGCAGTACTTC.

V gene TRBV19 combines with J gene TRBJ1-5; D remains unclear. Looked up from germline, CDR1 is LNHDA and CDR2 is SQIVND (reference sequence). This CDR3 is built from 16 residues. The V end was cut by 6 bases, the J end by 5 bases, with 20 bases between. CDR3 amino acids: CASSFFGLNLDQPQHF. DNA of the CDR3: TGTGCCAGTAGCTTTTTTGGACTGAATTTAGATCAGCCCCAGCATTTT.

The chain combines TRBV6-5 with TRBJ2-1, with D maybe TRBD1 (5 bases). This CDR3 comprises 14 residues. Trimming stripped 6 bases from V and 12 bases from J, with 21 bases between. CDR1 is MNHEY and CDR2 is SVGAGI in the germline V gene. In DNA, the CDR3 is TGTGCCAGCAGGAACGAAGGCAGGGCTCGGGTGCAGTTCTTC. Amino acid sequence: CASRNEGRARVQFF.

In its sample, this clone is medium-sized (0.01 to 0.1%). V gene TRBV2 combines with J gene TRBJ1-3; 9 bases are a match to TRBD1. Per the germline V gene, CDR1 is SNHLY and CDR2 is FYNNEI. The ends lost 5 bases at V and 3 bases at J; junction bases unmatched: 5. The CDR3 consists of 15 residues. The CDR3 spells CASSPGQGDGNTIYF. The CDR3 bases are TGTGCCAGCAGTCCGGGACAGGGAGATGGAAACACCATATATTTT.

The rearrangement uses TRBV7-6 and TRBJ2-3; 10 bases align to TRBD2. V shed 3 bases and J 4 bases; nucleotides not matched to a gene: 13. Germline lookup yields CDR1 SGHVS and CDR2 FNYEAQ. The CDR3 spans 18 residues. The CDR3 loop is CASSFRTASGSIADTQYF. As DNA, the CDR3 is TGTGCCAGCAGCTTCCGGACGGCTAGCGGGAGTATCGCAGATACGCAGTATTTT.

The chain combines TRBV6-5 with TRBJ1-1; TRBD1 might be the D (5 bases). The length of the CDR3 is 16 residues. V was shortened by 1 base and J by 2 bases, with 14 bases between the two germline ends. CDR1 and CDR2 from the germline V gene are MNHEY and SVGAGI. In DNA, the CDR3 is TGTGCCAGCAGTTACTGGCAGGGAGGAGGCAACACTGAAGCTTTCTTT. It yields the protein CASSYWQGGGNTEAFF.

V is TRBV5-4 and J is TRBJ2-5, with TRBD2 matching 8 bases. V dropped 0 bases and J dropped 2; count of bases not matched to a gene: 9. The CDR3 covers 17 residues. Per germline, CDR1 SGHNT and CDR2 YYREEE (reference sequence). CDR3 nucleotides: TGTGCCAGCAGCTTGGTCCATGGCAGCGGGGGACAAGAGACCCAGTACTTC. Amino acid sequence: CASSLVHGSGGQETQYF.

This clone occurred a few times. The J gene is TRBJ2-7, the V gene TRBV5-8; D not certain. V dropped 5 bases and J dropped 2 bases, with 8 bases sitting between them. The CDR3 is made up of 12 amino acids. Germline values: CDR1 SGHTS, CDR2 YDEGEE. In DNA, the CDR3 is TGTGCCAGCAGTCCGCCGGCCTACGAGCAGTACTTC. As protein: CASSPPAYEQYF.

The chain is built from TRBV4-2 and TRBJ2-7; 10 nucleotides align to TRBD2. V trimming: 4 bases; J trimming: 2 bases; junction bases outside the gene matches: 5. Germline V CDR1 and CDR2: LGHNA, YNFKEQ. The CDR3 is 15 residues long. CDR3 loop: CASSPAGTSAYEQYF. CDR3 bases: TGTGCCAGCAGCCCAGCCGGGACTAGCGCCTACGAGCAGTACTTC.

The CDR3 DNA reads as TGTGCCAGCACCCGGGGTCTCTACGAGCAGTACTTC. As protein: CASTRGLYEQYF. This chain connects TRBV5-5 to TRBJ2-7; tentatively, D is TRBD2 (5 bases). From germline, CDR1 is SGHKS and CDR2 YYEKEE (reference sequence). The CDR3 sequence is 12 residues long. Trimming cost V 6 bases and J 3 bases, with 10 bases left between them.

The chain has TRBV7-2 and TRBJ2-7, with D perhaps given as TRBD1 or TRBD2 (5 bases each). The CDR3 has 13 amino acids. CDR1 is SGHTA, CDR2 FQGNSA, per germline. Trimming pared 5 bases from V and 7 bases from J, leaving 15 bases between. CDR3 nucleotides: TGTGCCAGCAGCCTCGGGACCTCTTGGGAGCAGTACTTC. Translated, it gives CASSLGTSWEQYF.